A single sample gave rise to the 28 T cell receptor beta chains below, sequenced in a study of technical replicates of blood from a handful of donors. Data came from immunoSEQ multiplex PCR; TCRdb stores just in-frame clones and leaves some out. The sample lists tens of thousands of clones; 95% were seen once. Sequenced sample: T cells isolated from PBMCs. These receptors were obtained from a human donor in good health.

The chain carries TRBV4-1 and TRBJ2-2, with 13 bases matching TRBD2. The CDR3 is 17 residues long. Losses at the gene ends were 4 bases for V and 3 bases for J; bases not matched to a gene: 5. Per the germline V gene, CDR1 is MGHRA and CDR2 is YSYEKL. The CDR3 sequence: CASSPGLAGVYTGELFF. The DNA for the CDR3 is TGCGCCAGCAGCCCCGGACTAGCGGGGGTTTACACCGGGGAGCTGTTTTTT.

The chain is built from TRBV5-1 and TRBJ1-5; 12 nucleotides line up with TRBD1. Germline V gives CDR1 SGHRS, CDR2 YFSETQ. V lost 5 bases to trimming and J lost 6 bases; unmatched junction nucleotides: 9. The CDR3 is made up of 16 amino acids. The CDR3 DNA is TGCGCCAGCAGGCCAGGGACAGGGGGCCCGGGTCAGCCCCAGCATTTT. It yields the protein CASRPGTGGPGQPQHF.

CDR3 sequence: CASRLARTSTDTQYF. The CDR3 DNA is TGTGCCAGCAGGCTAGCGAGAACTAGCACAGATACGCAGTATTTT. V is TRBV6-1 and J is TRBJ2-3, with TRBD2 as a possible D gene (6 bases). The CDR3 contains 15 residues. The germline V gene has CDR1 MNHNS and CDR2 SASEGT. The V gene lost 6 bases and the J gene lost 0 bases, with 13 bases spanning the gap.

This sequence joins TRBV27 and TRBJ1-1; D is uncertain. CDR3 length equals 13 residues. Deletions cut 5 bases from V and 1 base from J, with 8 bases between. Germline V CDR1 and CDR2: MNHEY, SMNVEV (reference sequence). The CDR3 loop reads CASSLAGNTEAFF. The CDR3 coding sequence is TGTGCCAGCAGTCTCGCAGGGAACACTGAAGCTTTCTTT.

The chain recombines TRBV28 with TRBJ2-7; TRBD1 agrees at 8 bases. With 3 bases clipped from V and 3 bases from J, the junction kept 4 bases outside the gene matches. The CDR3 extends over 14 amino acids. Germline V CDR1 and CDR2: MDHEN, SYDVKM. Here the CDR3 reads CASSFGTGSYEQYF. The DNA for the CDR3 is TGTGCCAGCAGTTTTGGGACAGGAAGCTACGAGCAGTACTTC.

The genes are TRBV2 and TRBJ2-5; 9 positions agree with TRBD1. Germline lookup yields CDR1 SNHLY and CDR2 FYNNEI. J gave up 0 bases and V 5 bases, and 7 bases lay outside the gene matches. This CDR3 has 16 residues. Here the CDR3 DNA reads TGTGCCAGCAGTCCTTTTAGACAGGGGGACCAAGAGACCCAGTACTTC. Translation: CASSPFRQGDQETQYF. The whole variable domain, remainder taken from reference TRBV2 and TRBJ2-5, is EPEVTQTPSHQVTQMGQEVILRCVPISNHLYFYWYRQILGQKVEFLVSFYNNEISEKSEIFDDQFSVERPDGSNFTLKIRSTKLEDSAMYFCASSPFRQGDQETQYFGPGTRLLVL.

This sequence joins TRBV15 and TRBJ2-2, with D hard to call. The germline V gene has CDR1 LNHNV and CDR2 YYDKDF (reference sequence). This CDR3 is built from 16 residues. V shed 3 bases and J shed 2 bases, with 13 bases lying between them. The CDR3: CATSSSVHRNTGELFF. CDR3 DNA sequence: TGTGCCACCAGCAGCAGCGTCCACCGAAACACCGGGGAGCTGTTTTTT.

V and J are TRBV5-1 and TRBJ2-1, with D maybe TRBD1 (6 bases). Germline CDR1 is SGHRS and CDR2 is YFSETQ. The V and J ends lost 4 bases and 5 bases respectively, with 28 bases between them. The length of the CDR3 is 19 residues. The CDR3 nucleotides read TGCGCCAGCAGCCAACCCATGGGGTGGGCGCAGGGGAAAGACAATGAGCAGTTCTTC. Residues: CASSQPMGWAQGKDNEQFF.

The chain couples TRBV28 to TRBJ2-1; 7 bases fit TRBD2. Germline trimming cut 3 bases from V and 5 bases from J; bases unmatched to any gene: 16. The CDR3 has 18 amino acids. Germline-derived CDR1 and CDR2 are MDHEN and SYDVKM. CDR3 sequence: CASSFPEGGSHRDNEQFF. CDR3 nucleotides: TGTGCCAGCAGTTTCCCCGAGGGCGGGAGCCATCGGGACAATGAGCAGTTCTTC.

This clone was picked up a small number of times. CDR3 residues: CASSWGPTGTDLYNSPLHF. In nucleotides, the CDR3 is TGCGCCAGCAGCTGGGGACCTACCGGGACAGACCTCTATAATTCACCCCTCCACTTT. The rearrangement joins TRBV5-1 to TRBJ1-6; 7 bases are shared with TRBD1. This CDR3 contains 19 residues. With V trimmed by 3 bases and J by 3 bases, 15 bases remained unmatched. The germline CDR1 and CDR2 sequences are SGHRS and YFSETQ. Looking up the rest from reference TRBV5-1 and TRBJ1-6 gives the full variable domain: KAGVTQTPRYLIKTRGQQVTLSCSPISGHRSVSWYQQTPGQGLQFLFEYFSETQRNKGNFPGRFSGRQFSNSRSEMNVSTLELGDSALYLCASSWGPTGTDLYNSPLHFGNGTRLTVT.

This chain's CDR3 is CASSDSRLSGSKTDTQYF. CDR3 nucleotide sequence: TGTGCCAGCAGTGACTCGAGACTGAGCGGGAGTAAGACAGATACGCAGTATTTT. This sequence joins TRBV6-4 and TRBJ2-3; 8 nucleotides agree with TRBD2. The length of the CDR3 is 18 residues. CDR1 and CDR2 (germline): MRHNA, SNTAGT. Trimming cost V 0 bases and J 3 bases; bases outside gene matches: 11.

J is TRBJ1-5 and V is TRBV19, with TRBD1 matching over 9 bases. Looked up from germline, CDR1 is LNHDA and CDR2 is SQIVND (reference sequence). V lost 5 bases to trimming and J lost 6 bases; unmatched junction nucleotides: 5. The CDR3 extends over 14 amino acids. In nucleotides, the CDR3 is TGTGCCAGTAGTGATACAGGGGGCGGTCAGCCCCAGCATTTT. Translated, it gives CASSDTGGGQPQHF.

The chain couples TRBV9 to TRBJ1-4; TRBD1 is a possible D gene (6 bases). Germline assignment: CDR1 SGDLS and CDR2 YYNGEE. Deletions cut 0 bases from V and 3 bases from J, with 12 bases between. CDR3 size: 16 residues. The CDR3 loop reads CASSVEGGYSNEKLFF. CDR3 sequence (DNA): TGTGCCAGCAGCGTAGAAGGGGGTTATTCTAATGAAAAACTGTTTTTT.

V usage is TRBV28 and J usage is TRBJ2-7, with D possibly TRBD2 on 5 matching bases. CDR1 and CDR2 from the germline V gene are MDHEN and SYDVKM. This CDR3 region has 16 residues. V lost 6 bases to trimming and J lost 1 base, with 19 bases between them. Here the CDR3 reads CASSNLASTKSYEQYF. The CDR3 nucleotides read TGTGCCAGCAGCAACCTAGCCTCGACTAAATCCTACGAGCAGTACTTC.

This clone has only one observation. The CDR3 region is CASSPGQGLLETQYF. CDR3 coding DNA: TGTGCCAGCTCACCTGGACAGGGACTTTTAGAGACCCAGTACTTC. The chain has TRBV18 and TRBJ2-5; 8 bases agree with TRBD1. Trimming removed 3 bases from V and 4 bases from J; junction bases left unmatched: 7. Germline V gene lookup returns CDR1 KGHSH and CDR2 LQKENI. The CDR3 has 15 amino acids.

The V gene is TRBV10-3, the J gene TRBJ1-2, with TRBD1 matching over 8 bases. J gave up 6 bases and V 0 bases, and 6 bases lay outside the gene matches. The CDR3 runs 15 residues. From germline, CDR1 is ENHRY and CDR2 SYGVKD. CDR3 sequence: CAISESDRGEDGYTF. CDR3 DNA sequence: TGTGCCATCAGTGAGTCTGACAGGGGCGAGGATGGCTACACCTTC.

CDR3 region: CASQTQLAGELFF. CDR3 bases: TGTGCCAGCCAGACACAGTTGGCCGGGGAGCTGTTTTTT. The J gene is TRBJ2-2, the V gene TRBV7-6; D gene ambiguous. The CDR3 has 13 amino acids. V gave up 8 bases and J gave up 6 bases, with 13 bases separating them. The germline V gene has CDR1 SGHVS and CDR2 FNYEAQ. The full variable domain, its missing parts supplied by reference TRBV7-6 and TRBJ2-2, is GAGVSQSPRYKVTKRGQDVALRCDPISGHVSLYWYRQALGQGPEFLTYFNYEAQQDKSGLPNDRFSAERPEGSISTLTIQRTEQRDSAMYRCASQTQLAGELFFGEGSRLTVL.

The chain couples TRBV6-1 to TRBJ2-7; 9 bases are a match to TRBD1. V shed 4 bases, J shed 5 bases, and the junction held 9 bases outside the gene matches. Germline values: CDR1 MNHNS, CDR2 SASEGT. The length of the CDR3 is 15 residues. The CDR3 sequence is CASSAGTGSSHEQYF. Here the CDR3 DNA reads TGTGCCAGCAGTGCCGGGACAGGGTCTTCCCACGAGCAGTACTTC.

The chain has TRBV29-1 and TRBJ2-1, with D tentatively TRBD1 (5 bases). The CDR3 loop spans 13 amino acids. Germline V gene lookup returns CDR1 SQVTM and CDR2 ANQGSEA. Trimming pared 1 base from V and 9 bases from J, leaving 13 bases between. The CDR3 nucleotides are TGCAGCGTTGAAGTTGCAGGGTGGGGTGAGCAGTTCTTC. It translates to CSVEVAGWGEQFF.

The chain combines TRBV28 with TRBJ2-7, with D hard to call. Germline V gene sequence: CDR1 MDHEN, CDR2 SYDVKM. This CDR3 has 16 amino acids. Trimming shortened V by 3 bases and J by 0 bases, and 15 bases separated the two germline ends. Written as DNA, the CDR3 is TGTGCCAGCAGTTTCCCAAGCGTTATTAGCTCCTACGAGCAGTACTTC. Encoded protein: CASSFPSVISSYEQYF.

The V and J genes are TRBV5-4 and TRBJ2-3; perhaps TRBD2 as D (5 bases). This CDR3 has 14 residues. V lost 0 bases, J lost 4 bases, and 9 bases lay in between. Germline V gene sequence: CDR1 SGHNT, CDR2 YYREEE (reference sequence). The DNA for the CDR3 is TGTGCCAGCAGCTTGGCAGCTAGCCCAGATACGCAGTATTTT. As protein: CASSLAASPDTQYF.

The rearrangement joins TRBV5-1 to TRBJ1-4; D ambiguous. The germline V gene has CDR1 SGHRS and CDR2 YFSETQ. CDR3 length equals 14 residues. Trimming removed 1 base at V and 6 bases at J, with 10 bases between. The CDR3 DNA is TGCGCCAGCAGCTTGCCAGGCCCTGATGAAAAACTGTTTTTT. It translates to CASSLPGPDEKLFF.

The V gene is TRBV29-1, the J gene TRBJ2-4; D is undetermined. V lost 2 bases and J 2 bases, leaving 7 bases between the germline ends. This CDR3 has 13 amino acids. From germline, CDR1 is SQVTM and CDR2 ANQGSEA. CDR3 nucleotides: TGCAGCGTTGAATTGAGCTCCAAAAACATTCAGTACTTC. The encoded protein is CSVELSSKNIQYF.

The chain carries TRBV2 and TRBJ2-5; TRBD1 matches 11 bases. CDR3 length: 13 amino acids. The germline V gene encodes CDR1 SNHLY and CDR2 FYNNEI. With 9 bases clipped from V and 5 bases from J, the junction kept 5 bases outside the gene matches. CDR3 sequence: CASADRGQETQYF. CDR3 DNA sequence: TGTGCCAGTGCGGACAGGGGGCAGGAGACCCAGTACTTC.

The V call is TRBV5-4, the J call TRBJ1-1; no clear D. Germline CDR1 and CDR2: SGHNT and YYREEE (reference sequence). V lost 0 bases, J lost 5 bases, and 8 bases lay in between. This CDR3 has 13 amino acids. CDR3 in amino acids: CASSLVAGTEAFF. CDR3 coding DNA: TGTGCCAGCAGCTTGGTTGCGGGAACTGAAGCTTTCTTT.

V usage is TRBV6-6 and J usage is TRBJ2-7, with D maybe TRBD1 (6 bases). Germline V CDR1 and CDR2: MNHNY, SVGAGI (reference sequence). The CDR3 spans 14 residues. V lost 5 bases and J lost 2, with 13 bases in between. The CDR3 DNA sequence: TGTGCCAGCAGTACTATCGGACAGCCCTACGAGCAGTACTTC. It yields the protein CASSTIGQPYEQYF.

This clone was seen only once. The chain carries TRBV7-8 and TRBJ2-1; TRBD2 matches 16 bases. Germline V gives CDR1 SGHVS, CDR2 FQNEAQ. Trimming at V came to 8 bases and at J to 7 bases, leaving 5 bases not matched to a gene. The CDR3 is made up of 15 amino acids. DNA for the CDR3: TGTGCCAGCCAGAGGGGACTAGCGGGGGGGAATGAGCAGTTCTTC. It specifies CASQRGLAGGNEQFF.

This sequence joins TRBV6-5 and TRBJ2-7; 11 bases line up with TRBD2. CDR1 MNHEY and CDR2 SVGAGI come from the germline V gene. The CDR3 sequence is 14 residues long. The V and J ends lost 4 bases and 5 bases, in that order; junction bases with no gene match: 4. The CDR3 sequence is CASSLLAGVDEQYF. CDR3 nucleotide sequence: TGTGCCAGCAGTTTACTAGCGGGAGTGGACGAGCAGTACTTC.